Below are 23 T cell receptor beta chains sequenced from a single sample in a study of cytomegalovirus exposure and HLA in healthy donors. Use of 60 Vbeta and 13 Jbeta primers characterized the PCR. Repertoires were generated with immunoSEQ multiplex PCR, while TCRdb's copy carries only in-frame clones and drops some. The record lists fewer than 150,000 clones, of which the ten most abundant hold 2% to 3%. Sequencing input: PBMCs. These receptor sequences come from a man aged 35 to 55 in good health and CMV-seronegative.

The DNA of the CDR3 is TGTGCCAGCAGCTTACTGTTCGGTGTAGATACGCAGTATTTT. Its translation is CASSLLFGVDTQYF. The rearrangement joins TRBV7-2 to TRBJ2-3; no clear D. The CDR3 contains 14 residues. In germline, CDR1 is SGHTA, CDR2 FQGNSA. V gave up 2 bases and J gave up 5 bases, with 11 bases separating them.

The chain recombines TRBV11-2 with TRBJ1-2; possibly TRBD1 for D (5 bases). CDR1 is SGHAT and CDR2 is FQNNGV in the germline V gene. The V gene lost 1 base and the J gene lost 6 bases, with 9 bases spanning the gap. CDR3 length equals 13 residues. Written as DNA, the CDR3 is TGTGCCAGCAGCTTAGCAGGGAATCATGGCTACACCTTC. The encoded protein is CASSLAGNHGYTF.

CDR3: CASRHMGYTF. The DNA of the CDR3 is TGTGCCAGCAGACACATGGGCTACACCTTC. The chain is built from TRBV2 and TRBJ1-2; D not certain. The CDR3 consists of 10 residues. Germline V gene sequence: CDR1 SNHLY, CDR2 FYNNEI. The ends were cut back, 6 bases at V and 8 bases at J, with 7 bases in the middle.

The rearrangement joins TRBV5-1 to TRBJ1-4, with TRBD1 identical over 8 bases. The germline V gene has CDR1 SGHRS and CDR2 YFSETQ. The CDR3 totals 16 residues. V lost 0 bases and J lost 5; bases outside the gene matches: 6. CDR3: CASSLVVGQENEKLFF. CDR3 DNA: TGCGCCAGCAGCTTGGTGGTGGGACAGGAGAATGAAAAACTGTTTTTT.

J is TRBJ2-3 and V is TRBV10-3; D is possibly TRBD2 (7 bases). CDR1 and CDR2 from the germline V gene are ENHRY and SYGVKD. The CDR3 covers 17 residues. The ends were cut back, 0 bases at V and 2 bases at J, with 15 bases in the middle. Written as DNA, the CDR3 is TGTGCCATCAGTGAGTCCGACTCGGGGGGCCCCACAGATACGCAGTATTTT. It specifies CAISESDSGGPTDTQYF.

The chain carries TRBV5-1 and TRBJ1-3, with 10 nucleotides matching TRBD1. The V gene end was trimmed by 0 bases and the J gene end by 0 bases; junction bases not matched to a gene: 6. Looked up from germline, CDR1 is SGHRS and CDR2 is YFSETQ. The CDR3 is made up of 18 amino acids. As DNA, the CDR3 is TGCGCCAGCAGCTTGGCGGGACAGGGGACCTTCTCTGGAAACACCATATATTTT. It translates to CASSLAGQGTFSGNTIYF. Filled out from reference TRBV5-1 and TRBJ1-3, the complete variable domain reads KAGVTQTPRYLIKTRGQQVTLSCSPISGHRSVSWYQQTPGQGLQFLFEYFSETQRNKGNFPGRFSGRQFSNSRSEMNVSTLELGDSALYLCASSLAGQGTFSGNTIYFGEGSWLTVV.

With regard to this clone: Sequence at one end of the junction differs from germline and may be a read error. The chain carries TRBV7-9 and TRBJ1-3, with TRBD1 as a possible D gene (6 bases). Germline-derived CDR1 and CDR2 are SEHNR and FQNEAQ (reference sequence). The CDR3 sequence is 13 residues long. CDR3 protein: CASSLEVWTAKTF. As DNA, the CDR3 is TGTGCCAGCAGCTTAGAGGTCTGGACAGCAAAGACCTTT.

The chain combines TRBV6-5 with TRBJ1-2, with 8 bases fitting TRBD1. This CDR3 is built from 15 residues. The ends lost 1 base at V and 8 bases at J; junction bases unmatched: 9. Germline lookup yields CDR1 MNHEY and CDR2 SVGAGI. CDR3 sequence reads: CASSYLQGVNRGYTF. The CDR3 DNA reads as TGTGCCAGCAGTTACTTACAGGGGGTAAATCGAGGCTACACCTTC.

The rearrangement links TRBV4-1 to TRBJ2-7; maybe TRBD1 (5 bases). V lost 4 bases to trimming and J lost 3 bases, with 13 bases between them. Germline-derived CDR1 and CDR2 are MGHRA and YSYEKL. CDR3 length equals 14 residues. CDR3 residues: CASSRQGRDYEQYF. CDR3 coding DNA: TGCGCCAGCAGCCGCCAGGGAAGGGACTACGAGCAGTACTTC.

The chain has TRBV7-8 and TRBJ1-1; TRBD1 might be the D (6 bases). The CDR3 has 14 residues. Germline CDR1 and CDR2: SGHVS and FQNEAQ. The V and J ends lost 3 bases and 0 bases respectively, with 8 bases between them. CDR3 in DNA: TGTGCCAGCAGCTTGGGACATGTGAACACTGAAGCTTTCTTT. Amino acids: CASSLGHVNTEAFF.

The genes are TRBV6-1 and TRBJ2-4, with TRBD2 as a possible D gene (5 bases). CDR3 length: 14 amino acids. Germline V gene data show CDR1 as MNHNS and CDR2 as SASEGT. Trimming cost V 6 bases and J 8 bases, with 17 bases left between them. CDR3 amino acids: CASRRAATTDIQYF. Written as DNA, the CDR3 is TGTGCCAGCAGGAGGGCAGCAACGACGGACATTCAGTACTTC.

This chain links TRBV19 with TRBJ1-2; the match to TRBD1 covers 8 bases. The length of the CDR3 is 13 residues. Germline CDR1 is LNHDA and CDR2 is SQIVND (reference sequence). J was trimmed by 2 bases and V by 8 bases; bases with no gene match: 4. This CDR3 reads CASFDRGNYGYTF. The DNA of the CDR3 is TGTGCCAGTTTCGACAGGGGAAACTATGGCTACACCTTC.

CDR3 in DNA: TGTGCCAGCAGCGCCCTAGCGGGGGGAAAAGAGACCCAGTACTTC. Protein: CASSALAGGKETQYF. This chain joins TRBV27 and TRBJ2-5, with 11 positions matching TRBD2. Germline CDR1 MNHEY, CDR2 SMNVEV (reference sequence). This CDR3 spans 15 amino acids. V trimming: 6 bases; J trimming: 3 bases; junction bases outside the gene matches: 6.

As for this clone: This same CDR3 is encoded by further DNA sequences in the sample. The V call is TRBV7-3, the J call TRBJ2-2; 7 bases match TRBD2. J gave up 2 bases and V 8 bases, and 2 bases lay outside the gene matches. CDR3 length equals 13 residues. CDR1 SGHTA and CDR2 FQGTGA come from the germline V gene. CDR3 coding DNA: TGTGCCAGCGGGACTACAAACACCGGGGAGCTGTTTTTT. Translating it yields CASGTTNTGELFF.

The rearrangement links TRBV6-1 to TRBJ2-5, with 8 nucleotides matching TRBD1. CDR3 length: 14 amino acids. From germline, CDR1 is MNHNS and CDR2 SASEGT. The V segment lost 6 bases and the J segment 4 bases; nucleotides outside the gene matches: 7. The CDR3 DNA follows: TGTGCCAGCAGCCACACGACAGGGGCAGAGACCCAGTACTTC. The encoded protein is CASSHTTGAETQYF.

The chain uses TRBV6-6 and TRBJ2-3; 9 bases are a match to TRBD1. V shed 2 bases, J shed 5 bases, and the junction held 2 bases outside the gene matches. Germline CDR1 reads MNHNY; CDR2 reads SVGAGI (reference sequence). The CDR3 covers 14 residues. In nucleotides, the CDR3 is TGTGCCAGCAGTTACGGGGACAGGGAAGATACGCAGTATTTT. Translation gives CASSYGDREDTQYF.

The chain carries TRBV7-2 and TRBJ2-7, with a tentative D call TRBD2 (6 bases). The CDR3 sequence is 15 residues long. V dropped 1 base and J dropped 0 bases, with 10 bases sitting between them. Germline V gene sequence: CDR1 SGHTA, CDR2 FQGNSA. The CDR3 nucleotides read TGTGCCAGCAGCTTAGTTTCCGGGGGCTCCTACGAGCAGTACTTC. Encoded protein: CASSLVSGGSYEQYF.

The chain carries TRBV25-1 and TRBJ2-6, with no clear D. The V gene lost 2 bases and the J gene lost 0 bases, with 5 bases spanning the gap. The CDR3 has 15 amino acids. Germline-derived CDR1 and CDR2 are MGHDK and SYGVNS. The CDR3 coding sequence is TGTGCCAGCAGTGAAGTATTCTCTGGGGCCAACGTCCTGACTTTC. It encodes CASSEVFSGANVLTF.

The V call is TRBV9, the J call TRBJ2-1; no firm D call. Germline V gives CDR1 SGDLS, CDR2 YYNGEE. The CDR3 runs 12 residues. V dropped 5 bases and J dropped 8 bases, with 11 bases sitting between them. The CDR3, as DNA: TGTGCCAGCAGTCAGACTCTGGATGAGCAGTTCTTC. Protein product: CASSQTLDEQFF. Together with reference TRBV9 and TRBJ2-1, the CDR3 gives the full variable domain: DSGVTQTPKHLITATGQRVTLRCSPRSGDLSVYWYQQSLDQGLQFLIQYYNGEERAKGNILERFSAQQFPDLHSELNLSSLELGDSALYFCASSQTLDEQFFGPGTRLTVL.

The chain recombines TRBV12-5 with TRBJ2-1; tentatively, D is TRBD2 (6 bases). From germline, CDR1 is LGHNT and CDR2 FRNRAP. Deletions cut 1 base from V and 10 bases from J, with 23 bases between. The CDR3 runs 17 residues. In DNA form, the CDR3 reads TGTGCTAGTGGTTTGGGGACCCGCGGGAAGGGTTCGGGCGAGCAGTTCTTC. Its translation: CASGLGTRGKGSGEQFF.

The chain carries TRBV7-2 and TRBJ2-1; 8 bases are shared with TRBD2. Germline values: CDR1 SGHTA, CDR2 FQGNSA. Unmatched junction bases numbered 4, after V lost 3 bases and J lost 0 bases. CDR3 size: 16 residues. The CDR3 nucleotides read TGTGCCAGCAGCTTTGGCGGGGGGAGCTCCTACAATGAGCAGTTCTTC. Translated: CASSFGGGSSYNEQFF.

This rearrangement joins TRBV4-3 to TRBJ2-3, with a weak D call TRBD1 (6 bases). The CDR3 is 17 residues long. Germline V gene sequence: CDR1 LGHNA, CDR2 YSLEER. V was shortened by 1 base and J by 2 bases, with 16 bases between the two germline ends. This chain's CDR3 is CASSQGTKQGNTDTQYF. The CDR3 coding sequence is TGCGCCAGCAGCCAAGGGACGAAACAGGGTAACACAGATACGCAGTATTTT.

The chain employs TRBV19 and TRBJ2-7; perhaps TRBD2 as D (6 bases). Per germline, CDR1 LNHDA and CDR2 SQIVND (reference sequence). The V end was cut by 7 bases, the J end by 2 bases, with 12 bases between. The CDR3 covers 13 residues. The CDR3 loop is CASTPPGAYEQYF. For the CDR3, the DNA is TGTGCCAGTACTCCACCGGGGGCCTACGAGCAGTACTTC. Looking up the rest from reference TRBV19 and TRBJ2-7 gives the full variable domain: DGGITQSPKYLFRKEGQNVTLSCEQNLNHDAMYWYRQDPGQGLRLIYYSQIVNDFQKGDIAEGYSVSREKKESFPLTVTSAQKNPTAFYLCASTPPGAYEQYFGPGTRLTVT.